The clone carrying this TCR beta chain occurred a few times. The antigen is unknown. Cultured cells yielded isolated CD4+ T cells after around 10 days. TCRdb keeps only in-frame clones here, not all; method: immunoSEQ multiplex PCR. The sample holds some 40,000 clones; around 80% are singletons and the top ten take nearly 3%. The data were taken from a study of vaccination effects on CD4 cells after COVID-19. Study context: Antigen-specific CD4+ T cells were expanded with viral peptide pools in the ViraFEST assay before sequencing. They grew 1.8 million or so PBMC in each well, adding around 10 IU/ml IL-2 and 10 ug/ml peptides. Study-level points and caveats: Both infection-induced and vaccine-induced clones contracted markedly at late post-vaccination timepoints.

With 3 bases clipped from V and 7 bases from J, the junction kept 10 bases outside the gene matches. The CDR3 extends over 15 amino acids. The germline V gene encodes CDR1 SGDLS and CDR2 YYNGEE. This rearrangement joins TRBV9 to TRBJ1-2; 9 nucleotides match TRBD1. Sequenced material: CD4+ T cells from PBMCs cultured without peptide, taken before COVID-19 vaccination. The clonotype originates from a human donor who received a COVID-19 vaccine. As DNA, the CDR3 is TGTGCCAGCAGCGCCGGGACAGGGTCTCAGGCTGGCTACACCTTC. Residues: CASSAGTGSQAGYTF.